Here is one TCR beta chain with its context. No antigen is known for it. This specimen belongs to a study of cytomegalovirus exposure and HLA in healthy donors. Study results and limitations: There were under 200 TCR beta chains listed as cytomegalovirus-associated. The study reported that TCR beta sequences accurately predicted HLA-A and HLA-B alleles in most subjects.

Primers: 60 Vbeta forward and 13 Jbeta reverse. Measured with immunoSEQ multiplex PCR; TCRdb has only the in-frame clones, and not every one. This sample's clone table lists about 51,000 clones. The CDR3 loop spans 14 amino acids. V shed 1 base and J 5 bases; nucleotides not matched to a gene: 3. CDR1 is SGHRS and CDR2 is YFSETQ in the germline V gene. The receptor's source is a man aged 35 to 55 in good health and CMV-seropositive. Sequenced: PBMCs. The chain recombines TRBV5-1 with TRBJ1-1; 9 nucleotides agree with TRBD1. In DNA, the CDR3 is TGCGCCAGCAGCTTGACAGGGGGCGGAACTGAAGCTTTCTTT. The encoded protein is CASSLTGGGTEAFF.